Each of the 14 T cell receptor beta chains below was sequenced from the same sample in a study of neurological immune-mediated disorders. Each CDR3 protein gets one entry after TCRdb re-called the 5' RACE reads with MiXCR. The sample carries around 37,000 distinct CDR3 sequences, around 10% recorded once. Time point indicated: technical triplicate 1. The sequenced material came from PBMCs. All receptors derive from a man aged 60-69 years with HTLV-1-associated myelopathy (HAM/TSP).

This clonotype was observed many times. This chain uses TRBV4-1 with TRBJ2-1, with D hard to call. This CDR3 is 12 amino acids long. The germline V gene encodes CDR1 MGHRA and CDR2 YSYEKL. V lost 1 base to trimming and J lost 7 bases, with 5 bases between them. The CDR3, as DNA: TGCGCCAGCAGCCAAGCTACGAATGAGCAGTTCTTC. Encoded protein: CASSQATNEQFF.

The sample holds many counts of this clonotype. The DNA of the CDR3 is TGTGCCAGCAGCTTTACCCTGAGCGCCCTTCCGAAAGGAAACACCATATATTTT. Protein product: CASSFTLSALPKGNTIYF. This chain joins TRBV7-9 and TRBJ1-3; no reliable D call. V was pared by 3 bases and J by 4 bases, with 22 bases between. The CDR3 runs to 18 residues. Per the germline V gene, CDR1 is SEHNR and CDR2 is FQNEAQ (reference sequence).

This clonotype was recorded at least ten times. The rearrangement uses TRBV14 and TRBJ2-7; D may correspond to TRBD1 or TRBD2 (5 bases each). V lost 2 bases and J 7 bases, leaving 12 bases between the germline ends. The germline gives CDR1 SGHDN, CDR2 FVKESK. This CDR3 contains 13 residues. In nucleotides, the CDR3 is TGTGCCAGCAGCCAACTCCTTGAGGGGGAGCAGTACTTC. This sequence encodes CASSQLLEGEQYF.

This clonotype showed up many times. The CDR3 nucleotides are TGCAGTGCTCCAGGAGCAGTAGGTACTGAAGCTTTCTTT. It yields the protein CSAPGAVGTEAFF. The chain joins TRBV20-1 to TRBJ1-1, with unresolved D. Trimming took 5 bases from V and 5 from J, leaving 15 bases between them. The germline CDR1 and CDR2 sequences are DFQATT and SNEGSKA (reference sequence). There are 13 residues in the CDR3.

This clonotype was seen ten or more times. Here the CDR3 reads CSARSGGYEQYF. The DNA of the CDR3 is TGCAGTGCTAGGAGCGGGGGCTACGAGCAGTACTTC. This rearrangement joins TRBV20-1 to TRBJ2-7, with 8 bases lining up with TRBD2. J gave up 3 bases and V 3 bases, and 1 base lay outside the gene matches. The germline gives CDR1 DFQATT, CDR2 SNEGSKA (reference sequence). This CDR3 contains 12 residues.

This clonotype rates as medium-sized (0.01 to 0.1%). The chain is built from TRBV5-1 and TRBJ2-7; 7 nucleotides align to TRBD2. The J segment lost 0 bases and the V segment lost 4 bases, leaving 10 bases of the junction unmatched. CDR1 is SGHRS and CDR2 is YFSETQ in the germline V gene. This CDR3 has 16 amino acids. DNA for the CDR3: TGCGCCAGCAGCCCACCCTCGGGGGAGGGCTCCTACGAGCAGTACTTC. Protein sequence: CASSPPSGEGSYEQYF.

The chain employs TRBV29-1 and TRBJ1-2; a possible D gene is TRBD1 (5 bases). The CDR3 covers 13 residues. The V gene lost 0 bases and the J gene lost 6 bases, with 11 bases spanning the gap. The germline V gene has CDR1 SQVTM and CDR2 ANQGSEA. CDR3 region: CSVEDGRVHGYTF. As DNA, the CDR3 is TGCAGCGTTGAAGATGGCAGGGTCCATGGCTACACCTTC.

This clonotype was picked up many times. The rearrangement uses TRBV27 and TRBJ2-1, with 10 nucleotides matching TRBD1. Losses at the gene ends were 4 bases for V and 3 bases for J; bases not matched to a gene: 9. Germline-derived CDR1 and CDR2 are MNHEY and SMNVEV (reference sequence). This CDR3 region has 17 residues. Here the CDR3 reads CASSSMGTGANYNEQFF. CDR3 nucleotide sequence: TGTGCCAGCAGTTCTATGGGGACAGGGGCCAACTACAATGAGCAGTTCTTC.

This clonotype was observed a handful of times. A clone one base away is much larger, so this may be a read error. The chain combines TRBV20-1 with TRBJ2-2; D tentatively fits TRBD1 or TRBD2 (5 bases each). With 7 bases removed from V and 4 bases from J, the gap between germline ends came to 16 bases. The CDR3 spans 14 residues. The germline V gene encodes CDR1 DFQATT and CDR2 SNEGSKA (reference sequence). Here the CDR3 DNA reads TGCAGTGTTACCCGGGACGGCCCCACCGGGGAGCTGTTTTTT. The encoded protein is CSVTRDGPTGELFF.

At least ten counts were recorded for this clonotype. The CDR3, as DNA: TGCGCCAGCAGCTTGGATACAGGACCGAAGTTCTTC. The encoded protein is CASSLDTGPKFF. The rearrangement joins TRBV5-1 to TRBJ2-1; D perhaps matches TRBD1 (5 bases). The CDR3 covers 12 residues. V dropped 0 bases and J dropped 14 bases, with 12 bases sitting between them. Germline V gene sequence: CDR1 SGHRS, CDR2 YFSETQ.

The table lists this clonotype with many counts. The chain couples TRBV20-1 to TRBJ1-6, with D tentatively TRBD1 (5 bases). Per the germline V gene, CDR1 is DFQATT and CDR2 is SNEGSKA (reference sequence). The V end lost 5 bases, the J end lost 2 bases, and 16 bases lay between the germline ends. There are 16 residues in the CDR3. CDR3 sequence reads: CSAPPGRGTYNSPLHF. The CDR3 nucleotides read TGCAGTGCTCCCCCAGGGAGGGGTACCTATAATTCACCCCTCCACTTT.

In this sample, this clonotype turned up many times. This chain uses TRBV14 with TRBJ2-3; D gene uncertain. The CDR3 runs 15 residues. Per germline, CDR1 SGHDN and CDR2 FVKESK. V lost 3 bases and J lost 4, with 14 bases in between. DNA for the CDR3: TGTGCCAGCAGCCAGCCAACCCTTAGAGCAGATACGCAGTATTTT. It is translated as CASSQPTLRADTQYF.

This clonotype has a count of ten or more. The chain combines TRBV18 with TRBJ1-4; 7 bases align to TRBD1. The CDR3 covers 16 residues. The ends lost 2 bases at V and 4 bases at J; junction bases unmatched: 7. Germline values: CDR1 KGHSH, CDR2 LQKENI. The CDR3 bases are TGTGCCAGCTCACCAGTGAACAGGGGACTTAATGAAAAACTGTTTTTT. It codes for CASSPVNRGLNEKLFF.

This clonotype was detected only a few times. V and J are TRBV5-1 and TRBJ2-5, with 10 positions matching TRBD1. The CDR3 covers 15 residues. Germline V CDR1 and CDR2: SGHRS, YFSETQ. Trimming took 0 bases from V and 5 from J; bases not matched to a gene: 4. CDR3 in DNA: TGCGCCAGCAGCTTGGTGGGACAGGGGTCGGAGACCCAGTACTTC. It codes for CASSLVGQGSETQYF.